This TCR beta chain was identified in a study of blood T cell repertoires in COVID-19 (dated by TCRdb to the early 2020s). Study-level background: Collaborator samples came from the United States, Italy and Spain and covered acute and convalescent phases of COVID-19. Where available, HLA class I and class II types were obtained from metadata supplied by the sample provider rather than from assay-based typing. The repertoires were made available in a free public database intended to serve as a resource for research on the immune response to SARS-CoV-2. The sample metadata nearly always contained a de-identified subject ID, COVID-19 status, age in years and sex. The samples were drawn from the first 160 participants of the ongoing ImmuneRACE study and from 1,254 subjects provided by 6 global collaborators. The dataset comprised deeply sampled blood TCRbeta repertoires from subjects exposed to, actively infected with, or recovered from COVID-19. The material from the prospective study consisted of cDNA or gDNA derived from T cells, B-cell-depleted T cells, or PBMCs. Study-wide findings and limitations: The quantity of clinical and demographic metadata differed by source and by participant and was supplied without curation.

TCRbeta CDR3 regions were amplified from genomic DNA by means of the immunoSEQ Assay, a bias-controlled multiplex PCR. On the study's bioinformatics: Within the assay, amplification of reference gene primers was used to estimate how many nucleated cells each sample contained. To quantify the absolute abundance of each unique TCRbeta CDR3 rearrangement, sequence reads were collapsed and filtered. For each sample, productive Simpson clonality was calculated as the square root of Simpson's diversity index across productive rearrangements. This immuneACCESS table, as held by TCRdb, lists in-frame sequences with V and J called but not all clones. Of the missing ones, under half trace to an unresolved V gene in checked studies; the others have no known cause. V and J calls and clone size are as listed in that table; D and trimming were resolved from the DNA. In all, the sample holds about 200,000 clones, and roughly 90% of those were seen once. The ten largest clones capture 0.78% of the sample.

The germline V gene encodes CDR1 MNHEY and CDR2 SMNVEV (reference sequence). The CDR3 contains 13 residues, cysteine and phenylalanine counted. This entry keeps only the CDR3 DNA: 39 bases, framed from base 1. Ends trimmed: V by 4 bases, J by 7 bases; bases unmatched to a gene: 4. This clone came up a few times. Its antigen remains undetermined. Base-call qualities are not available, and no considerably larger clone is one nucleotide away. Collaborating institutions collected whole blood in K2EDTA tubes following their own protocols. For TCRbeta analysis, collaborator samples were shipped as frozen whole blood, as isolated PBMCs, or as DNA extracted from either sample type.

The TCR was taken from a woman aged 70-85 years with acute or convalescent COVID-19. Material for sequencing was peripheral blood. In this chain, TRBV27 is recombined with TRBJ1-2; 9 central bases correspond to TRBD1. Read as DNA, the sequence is TGTGCCAGCAGTTACAGGGGGCAATTTGGCTACACCTTC. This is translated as CASSYRGQFGYTF.